This TCR beta chain was sequenced for a study of CD8+CD57+ T cells in acquired aplastic anemia. Across the whole study: Sorted CD4+ and CD8+ cells yielded DNA averaging around 3.2 ug.

The V and J ends lost 5 bases and 8 bases respectively, with 18 bases between them. Germline V gene sequence: CDR1 DFQATT, CDR2 SNEGSKA (reference sequence). CDR3 length: 13 residues. A few counts support this clonotype. Researchers used genomic DNA as the template to profile TCR beta VDJ and CDR3. In TCRdb, the reads were re-called with MiXCR into one record per CDR3 protein. The table lists about 180,000 distinct CDR3 sequences, 35% to 50% of them singletons. The rearrangement joins TRBV20-1 to TRBJ1-2; D unresolved. The TCR was taken from a human donor in good health. Sequenced: sorted CD4+, CD8+, or CD8+CD57+ T cells (not recorded which) from PBMCs. The CDR3 DNA reads TGCAGTGCTCAATTAACAGAGTCTAGGGGCTACACCTTC. This sequence encodes CSAQLTESRGYTF.